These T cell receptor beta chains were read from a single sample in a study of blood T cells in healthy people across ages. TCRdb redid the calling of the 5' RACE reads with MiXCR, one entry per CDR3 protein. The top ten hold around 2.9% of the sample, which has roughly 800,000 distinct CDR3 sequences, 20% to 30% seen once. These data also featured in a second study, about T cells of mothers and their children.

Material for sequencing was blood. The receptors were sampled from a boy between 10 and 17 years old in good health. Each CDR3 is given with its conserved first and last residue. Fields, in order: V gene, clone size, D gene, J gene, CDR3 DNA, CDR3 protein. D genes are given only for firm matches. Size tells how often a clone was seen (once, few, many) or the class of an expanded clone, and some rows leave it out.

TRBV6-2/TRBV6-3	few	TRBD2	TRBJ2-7	TGTGCCAGCAGGCACCTAGCGGGGGGTTACGAGCAGTACTTC	CASRHLAGGYEQYF
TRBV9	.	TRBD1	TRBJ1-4	TGTGCCAGCAGCGCGGGGACAGGAGTTTTCATGGGAGAAAAACTGTTTTTT	CASSAGTGVFMGEKLFF
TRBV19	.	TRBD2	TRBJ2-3	TGTGCCAGTAGCAGACTAGCGGGAGCATCAGATGCGCAGTATTTT	CASSRLAGASDAQYF
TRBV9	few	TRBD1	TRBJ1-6	TGTGCCAGCAGCGTGACAGGGGGTAATAATTCACCCCTCCACTTT	CASSVTGGNNSPLHF
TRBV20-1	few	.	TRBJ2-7	TGCAGTGCTAGATTGGAGGTATACGAGCAGTACTTC	CSARLEVYEQYF
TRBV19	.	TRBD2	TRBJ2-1	TGTGCCAGTAGTCAGTTTAGCGGGGACGAGCAGTTCTTC	CASSQFSGDEQFF
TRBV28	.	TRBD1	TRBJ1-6	TGTGCCAGCAGTTTATACGGGGACAGGGGATATAATTCACCCCTCCACTTT	CASSLYGDRGYNSPLHF
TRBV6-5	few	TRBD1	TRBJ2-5	TGTGCCAGCAGTTACTCGGGCGGGACAGGGGGAAGGGAGACCCAGTACTTC	CASSYSGGTGGRETQYF
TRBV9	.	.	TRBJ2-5	TGTGCCAGCAGCGTTCTAGGGGACTCCATAGAGACCCAGTACTTC	CASSVLGDSIETQYF
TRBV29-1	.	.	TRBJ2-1	TGCAGCGTTGAAGACGGATTATACAATGAGCAGTTCTTC	CSVEDGLYNEQFF
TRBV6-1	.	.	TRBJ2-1	TGTGCCAGCAGGGAGGCGGGGAGCTCCTACAATGAGCAGTTCTTC	CASREAGSSYNEQFF
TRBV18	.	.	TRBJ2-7	TGTGCCAGCTCACCGGCAGGGTTGATAGACGAGCAGTACTTC	CASSPAGLIDEQYF
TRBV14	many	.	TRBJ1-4	TGTGCCAGCAGCCCCAGGGTCGGGGTTGAAAAACTGTTTTTT	CASSPRVGVEKLFF
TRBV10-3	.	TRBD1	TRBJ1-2	TGTGCCATCAGTAAGACAGGGGGCTATGGCTACACCTTC	CAISKTGGYGYTF
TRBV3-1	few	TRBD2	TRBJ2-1	TGTGCCAGCAGCCCCGGGACTAGCGGGGGGGCGCCCTACAATGAGCAGTTCTTC	CASSPGTSGGAPYNEQFF
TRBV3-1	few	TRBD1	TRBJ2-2	TGTGCCAGCAGCCAAGCCGGGACAGGGGGATATTCCGGGGAGCTGTTTTTT	CASSQAGTGGYSGELFF
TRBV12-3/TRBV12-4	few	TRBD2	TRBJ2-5	TGTGCCAGCAGTTTCGGACTAGCGGGGGTCGAGGAGACCCAGTACTTC	CASSFGLAGVEETQYF
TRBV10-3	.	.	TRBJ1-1	TGTGCCATCACGGACGTGGACACTGAAGCTTTCTTT	CAITDVDTEAFF
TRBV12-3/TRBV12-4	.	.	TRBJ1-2	TGTGCCAGCGGAACTACGTCAGGCTACACCTTC	CASGTTSGYTF
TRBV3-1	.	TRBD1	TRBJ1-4	TGTGCCAGCAGCCATCTAGACAGGGCGGGAGAAAAACTGTTTTTT	CASSHLDRAGEKLFF
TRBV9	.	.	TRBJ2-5	TGTGCCAGCAGCCCCTCAGAAGGGGGGCCTCAAGAGACCCAGTACTTC	CASSPSEGGPQETQYF
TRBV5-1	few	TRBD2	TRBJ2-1	TGCGCCAGCAGCCCAGCCGCGGGGGACTCCTACAATGAGCAGTTCTTC	CASSPAAGDSYNEQFF
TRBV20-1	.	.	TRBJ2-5	TGCACCGCGGAGTCCCAAGAGACCAAGTACTTC	CTAESQETKYF
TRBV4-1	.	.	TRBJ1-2	TGCGCCAGCAGCCAAGATGGGAGGAGAACTAACTATGGCTACACCTTC	CASSQDGRRTNYGYTF
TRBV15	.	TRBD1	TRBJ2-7	TGTGCCACCAGCAGAGAGGCAGGGGGCATAGGTTCCTACGAGCAGTACTTC	CATSREAGGIGSYEQYF
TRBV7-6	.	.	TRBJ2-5	TGTGCCAGCAGGAGGGGTTCATTAGAGACCCAGTACTTC	CASRRGSLETQYF
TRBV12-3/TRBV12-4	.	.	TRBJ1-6	TGTGCCAGCAGTTTACTAGGGACGTACAATTCACCCCTCCACTTT	CASSLLGTYNSPLHF
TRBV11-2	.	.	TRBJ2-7	TGTGCCAGCAGCTTAGTCAGAAGATCCTACGAGCAGTACTTC	CASSLVRRSYEQYF
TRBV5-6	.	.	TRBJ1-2	TGTGCCAGCAGCTTGGGGGGCGCTTCCTATGGCTACACCTTC	CASSLGGASYGYTF
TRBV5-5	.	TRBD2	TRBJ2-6	TGTGCCAGCAGCTTGGGGGCAAGGACTAGTGGCAACGTCCTGACTTTC	CASSLGARTSGNVLTF
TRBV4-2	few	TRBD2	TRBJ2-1	TGTGCCAGCAGCCCCGCCGGGGGGGAATATGACAATGAGCAGTTCTTC	CASSPAGGEYDNEQFF
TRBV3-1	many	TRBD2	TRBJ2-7	TGTGCCAGCAGTCCTAGCGGGGGGGCCTACGAGCAGTACTTC	CASSPSGGAYEQYF
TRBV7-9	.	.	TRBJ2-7	TGTGCCAGCAGCTCTAAGGGCAGCTCCTACGAGCAGTACTTC	CASSSKGSSYEQYF
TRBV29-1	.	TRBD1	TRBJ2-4	TGCAGCGTTGAAACCCCGGGACAGGGACGAAACATTCAGTACTTC	CSVETPGQGRNIQYF
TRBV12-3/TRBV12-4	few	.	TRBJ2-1	TGTGCCAGCAGTTTTTTGGGAGAGAACTACTACAATGAGCAGTTCTTC	CASSFLGENYYNEQFF
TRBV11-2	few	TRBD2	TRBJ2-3	TGTGCCAGCAGCCCCTCTAGCGGGGGCACAGATACGCAGTATTTT	CASSPSSGGTDTQYF
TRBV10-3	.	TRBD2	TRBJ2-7	TGTGCCATCAGTCCTGCTAGCGGGGGCCTCTACGAGCAGTACTTC	CAISPASGGLYEQYF
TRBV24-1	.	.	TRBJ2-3	TGTGCCACCAGTGGTGGAGACCTCTTCAAAGATACGCAGTATTTT	CATSGGDLFKDTQYF
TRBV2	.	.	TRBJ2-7	TGTGCCAGCAGCCTCCCGCCAGGCATGAGTTCCGAGCAGTACTTC	CASSLPPGMSSEQYF
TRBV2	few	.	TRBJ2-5	TGTGCCAGCAGCCAACTCCTAGCGAGAAGGGAAGAGACCCAGTACTTC	CASSQLLARREETQYF
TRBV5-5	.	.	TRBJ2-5	TGTGCCAGCAGCTTGTGGGGGGCAGAGACCCAGTACTTC	CASSLWGAETQYF
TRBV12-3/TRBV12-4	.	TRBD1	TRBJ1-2	TGTGCCAGCAGATTCGGGACAGGGCCTGGCTACACCTTC	CASRFGTGPGYTF
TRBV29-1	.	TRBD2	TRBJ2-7	TGCAGCGTTGTGGGGACTAGCGGGATATCCTACGAGCAGTACTTC	CSVVGTSGISYEQYF
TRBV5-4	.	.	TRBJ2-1	TGTGCCAGCAGCTTGGCTCAGGTCTCCTACAATGAGCAGTTCTTC	CASSLAQVSYNEQFF
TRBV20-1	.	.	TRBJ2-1	TGCAGTGCTAGGGACAAAGGGACGCATGAGCAGTTCTTC	CSARDKGTHEQFF
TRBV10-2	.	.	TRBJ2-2	TGCGCCAGCAGTAATACGATCACCGGGGAGCTGTTTTTT	CASSNTITGELFF
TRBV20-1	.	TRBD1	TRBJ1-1	TGCAGTGCAAGCCATCATAGCAGGGGGCCGAACACTGAAGCTTTCTTT	CSASHHSRGPNTEAFF
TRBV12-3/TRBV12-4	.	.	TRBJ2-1	TGTGCCAGCAGGAGGACAAACGGTGACAATGAGCAGTTCTTC	CASRRTNGDNEQFF
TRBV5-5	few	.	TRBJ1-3	TGTGCCAGCAGCCCCTCAGTGGGACTGATAAGCTCTGGAAACACCATATATTTT	CASSPSVGLISSGNTIYF
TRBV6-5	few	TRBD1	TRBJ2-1	TGTGCCAGCAGTTACTCGGGGACAGGGGATTCCTACAATGAGCAGTTCTTC	CASSYSGTGDSYNEQFF
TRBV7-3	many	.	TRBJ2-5	TGTGCCAGCAGCTCCTCGGGAACCCAAGAGACCCAGTACTTC	CASSSSGTQETQYF
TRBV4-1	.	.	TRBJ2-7	TGCGCCAGCAGCCACGCGGTAGAGCAGTACTTC	CASSHAVEQYF
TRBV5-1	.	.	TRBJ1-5	TGCGCCAGCAGCGACGGGACCGCGGGTCAGCCCCAGCATTTT	CASSDGTAGQPQHF